The sequence of this T cell receptor (beta chain) was determined in a study of CD4 T cell repertoires in COVID-19. As for the study in general: Relabeled CFSE-low cells, IL-2-expanded for about 10 days, met spikes from other coronaviruses.

Overall study results and limits: Several top expanded SARS-CoV-2-reactive clonotypes were shared by two or three memory subsets. Some SARS-CoV-2 clonotypes, between about 6.5 and 26%, recurred in SARS-CoV and/or HKU1 cultures.

This table comes from immunoSEQ multiplex PCR, and its TCRdb copy is limited to in-frame clones, with some not included. This repertoire shows about 24,000 clones, 93% found once; its top ten account for less than 0.75%. Sequencing was done directly on freshly isolated, uncultured memory T cells. This CDR3 has 17 residues. J gave up 6 bases and V 4 bases, and 16 bases lay outside the gene matches. Per the germline V gene, CDR1 is SGDLS and CDR2 is YYNGEE. As regards this clone: Its specificity is not known.

This sequence was found in a human donor who had COVID-19. V is TRBV9 and J is TRBJ1-2; 9 bases align to TRBD1. The sequenced sample was circulating follicular helper CD4+ T cells (cTfh) from blood, obtained before the COVID-19 pandemic. The CDR3 nucleotides read TGTGCCAGCAGCCTACTCCCGGGACAGGGTGTTGAAAATGGCTACACCTTC. Encoded protein: CASSLLPGQGVENGYTF. Based on the CDR3 plus reference TRBV9 and TRBJ1-2, the full variable domain is DSGVTQTPKHLITATGQRVTLRCSPRSGDLSVYWYQQSLDQGLQFLIQYYNGEERAKGNILERFSAQQFPDLHSELNLSSLELGDSALYFCASSLLPGQGVENGYTFGSGTRLTVV.